This T cell receptor beta chain is from a study of vaccination effects on CD4 cells after COVID-19. About this clone: The antigen remains unidentified.

Antigen-specific CD4+ T cells were first expanded with viral peptide pools by the ViraFEST assay and only then sequenced. Culturing for around 10 days preceded CD4+ T cell isolation. Negative nucleocapsid antibody tests before and after vaccination confirmed no previous SARS-CoV-2 infection. The ends were cut back, 0 bases at V and 5 bases at J, with 15 bases in the middle. Germline-derived CDR1 and CDR2 are SGDLS and YYNGEE. The CDR3 has 15 amino acids. Clones were sequenced by immunoSEQ multiplex PCR, and TCRdb holds only the in-frame ones, with some missing. The table lists around 36,000 clones, under 75% of them singletons.

The genes are TRBV9 and TRBJ2-7; D tentatively fits TRBD1 or TRBD2 (6 bases each). Source: CD4+ T cells from PBMCs cultured with SARS-CoV-2 spike peptides, taken before COVID-19 vaccination. The source is a human donor who received a COVID-19 vaccine. This CDR3 is CASSVAPGAGHEQYF. As DNA, the CDR3 is TGTGCCAGCAGCGTAGCCCCAGGGGCGGGGCACGAGCAGTACTTC.